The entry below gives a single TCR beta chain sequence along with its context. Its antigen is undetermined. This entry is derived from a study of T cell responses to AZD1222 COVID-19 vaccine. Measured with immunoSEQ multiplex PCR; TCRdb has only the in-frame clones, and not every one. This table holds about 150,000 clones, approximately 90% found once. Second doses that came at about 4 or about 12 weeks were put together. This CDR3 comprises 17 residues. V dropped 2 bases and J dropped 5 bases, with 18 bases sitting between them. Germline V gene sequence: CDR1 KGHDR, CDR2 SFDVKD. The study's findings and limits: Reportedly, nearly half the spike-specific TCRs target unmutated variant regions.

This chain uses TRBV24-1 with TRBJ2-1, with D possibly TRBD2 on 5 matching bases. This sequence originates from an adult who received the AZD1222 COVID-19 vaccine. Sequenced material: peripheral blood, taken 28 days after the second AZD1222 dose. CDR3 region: CATSDSGFGPSNNEQFF. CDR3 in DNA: TGTGCCACCAGTGATTCGGGGTTTGGACCGAGCAACAATGAGCAGTTCTTC.